Each of the 15 T cell receptor beta chains below was sequenced from the same sample in a study of T cell repertoires in cytomegalovirus infection (dated by TCRdb to about 2019). Sequencing relied on an Illumina HiSeq 1500. Through fastp at Q25 and MiXCR, TCRdb rebuilt clones from the public reads, retaining in-frame beta chains. Under each unique CDR3 protein, matching rows form one entry showing the most common genes and DNA. The sample data list under 250,000 distinct CDR3 sequences, and roughly 6.5% of these were observed just once. The top ten constitute about 6.3% of the sample. Specimen: PBMCs. Receptors were obtained from a human donor in good health (CMV status not recorded). Some clones in this sample may be carry-over from other donors' samples.

The CDR3 nucleotides read TGTGCCAGCAGCCCTTCCGGCGGGGGGGCCGAAGAGACCCAGTACTTC. Translation gives CASSPSGGGAEETQYF. This chain links TRBV5-4 with TRBJ2-5; 9 bases agree with TRBD2. The CDR3 contains 16 residues. Germline CDR1 and CDR2: SGHNT and YYREEE (reference sequence). V shed 4 bases and J 3 bases; nucleotides not matched to a gene: 10.

This clonotype came up a few times. The chain links TRBV28 to TRBJ2-3; 8 positions match TRBD2. CDR3 size: 17 residues. Germline loops: CDR1 MDHEN, CDR2 SYDVKM. With V trimmed by 4 bases and J by 2 bases, 11 bases remained unmatched. The CDR3, as DNA: TGTGCCAGCAGTTATCAGAGAGTTAGCGGGGTCACAGATACGCAGTATTTT. Its translation is CASSYQRVSGVTDTQYF.

This clonotype was picked up many times. The chain has TRBV20-1 and TRBJ2-5; 8 nucleotides align to TRBD1. V was pared by 3 bases and J by 4 bases, with 4 bases of the junction left unmatched. The CDR3 runs to 13 residues. The germline CDR1 and CDR2 sequences are DFQATT and SNEGSKA (reference sequence). The CDR3 spells CSASRGPGETQYF. CDR3 DNA sequence: TGCAGTGCTAGCAGGGGGCCGGGAGAGACCCAGTACTTC.

This clonotype has a count of ten or more. The CDR3 nucleotides read TGTGCCAGGGGGGGTAACGGGGAGCAGTACTTC. Protein: CARGGNGEQYF. The chain couples TRBV2 to TRBJ2-7; perhaps TRBD2 as D (6 bases). This CDR3 contains 11 residues. CDR1 is SNHLY and CDR2 is FYNNEI in the germline V gene. V lost 9 bases, J lost 7 bases, and 13 bases lay in between.

This clonotype came up many times. This chain links TRBV11-2 with TRBJ2-1; the match to TRBD2 covers 11 bases. The CDR3 has 14 amino acids. The V and J ends lost 2 bases and 7 bases, in that order; junction bases with no gene match: 1. Germline V CDR1 and CDR2: SGHAT, FQNNGV. This CDR3 is CASSLRLAGNEQFF. The CDR3 bases are TGTGCCAGCAGCTTACGACTAGCGGGGAATGAGCAGTTCTTC.

This clonotype was counted many times. This sequence joins TRBV7-2 and TRBJ1-5, with D perhaps matching TRBD1 (5 bases). Germline V lookup: CDR1 SGHTA, CDR2 FQGNSA. V was shortened by 2 bases and J by 9 bases, with 14 bases between the two germline ends. The length of the CDR3 is 14 residues. The CDR3 loop reads CASSLRRDGGPQHF. DNA of the CDR3: TGTGCCAGCAGCTTACGCCGGGACGGCGGGCCCCAGCATTTT.

DNA of the CDR3: TGTGCCAGCAGAACCGGGGGGCCAGAGACCCAGTACTTC. Its translation is CASRTGGPETQYF. V gene TRBV11-2 combines with J gene TRBJ2-5; maybe TRBD2 (7 bases). Germline values: CDR1 SGHAT, CDR2 FQNNGV. Trimming took off 6 bases at V and 4 bases at J, with 12 bases between the two ends. The CDR3 sequence is 13 residues long. The variable domain in full, completed from reference TRBV11-2 and TRBJ2-5, reads EAGVAQSPRYKIIEKRQSVAFWCNPISGHATLYWYQQILGQGPKLLIQFQNNGVVDDSQLPKDRFSAERLKGVDSTLKIQPAKLEDSAVYLCASRTGGPETQYFGPGTRLLVL.

This clonotype was detected ten times or more. This rearrangement joins TRBV2 to TRBJ1-1, with 10 bases identical to TRBD1. V lost 1 base, J lost 4 bases, and 6 bases stayed unmatched. Looked up from germline, CDR1 is SNHLY and CDR2 is FYNNEI. CDR3 length equals 16 residues. CDR3 nucleotides: TGTGCCAGCAGTGAAGTGGGGACAGGGGTGGGCACTGAAGCTTTCTTT. As protein: CASSEVGTGVGTEAFF.

This clonotype has at least ten counts. V gene TRBV7-2 combines with J gene TRBJ2-1; 10 nucleotides agree with TRBD1. The CDR3 spans 17 residues. V lost 4 bases, J lost 9 bases, and 15 bases stayed unmatched. The V gene's germline CDR1 is SGHTA and CDR2 FQGNSA. CDR3 DNA: TGTGCCAGCAGCTCATCTACCGGGACAGGGGTCAGGGGTGAGCAGTTCTTC. It yields the protein CASSSSTGTGVRGEQFF. Full variable domain (rest looked up from reference TRBV7-2 and TRBJ2-1): GAGVSQSPSNKVTEKGKDVELRCDPISGHTALYWYRQSLGQGLEFLIYFQGNSAPDKSGLPSDRFSAERTGGSVSTLTIQRTQQEDSAVYLCASSSSTGTGVRGEQFFGPGTRLTVL.

This clonotype was detected ten times or more. This chain joins TRBV7-2 and TRBJ2-1, with 8 bases matching TRBD2. This CDR3 is 13 amino acids long. Germline loops: CDR1 SGHTA, CDR2 FQGNSA. CDR3 DNA sequence: TGTGGCTCCGGGGGGGCCGGCTACAATGAGCAGTTCTTC. The encoded protein is CGSGGAGYNEQFF.

This clonotype has more than one count but fewer than ten. The chain links TRBV6-4 to TRBJ2-1; TRBD2 aligns across 10 bases. Germline trimming cut 5 bases from V and 8 bases from J; bases unmatched to any gene: 3. Per germline, CDR1 MRHNA and CDR2 SNTAGT. CDR3 length equals 13 residues. CDR3 sequence (DNA): TGTGCCAGCAGTCTAGCGGGGGACTATGAGCAGTTCTTC. Encoded protein: CASSLAGDYEQFF.

V and J are TRBV6-2 or TRBV6-3 and TRBJ2-1; D possibly corresponds to TRBD2 (5 bases). V was shortened by 2 bases and J by 9 bases, with 8 bases between the two germline ends. The CDR3 is made up of 12 amino acids. The V gene's germline CDR1 is MNHEY and CDR2 SVGEGT. CDR3 bases: TGTGCCAGCAGTTACGCGAGGGTTGAGCAGTTCTTC. This translates into CASSYARVEQFF.

CDR3: CSVGYLAGEAETQYF. Written as DNA, the CDR3 is TGCAGCGTTGGCTATCTAGCGGGGGAGGCGGAGACCCAGTACTTC. V and J are TRBV29-1 and TRBJ2-5; 10 bases match TRBD2. Trimming removed 4 bases from V and 5 bases from J; junction bases left unmatched: 10. From germline, CDR1 is SQVTM and CDR2 ANQGSEA. The CDR3 consists of 15 residues. Variable domain in full (rest from reference TRBV29-1 and TRBJ2-5): SAVISQKPSRDICQRGTSLTIQCQVDSQVTMMFWYRQQPGQSLTLIATANQGSEATYESGFVIDKFPISRPNLTFSTLTVSNMSPEDSSIYLCSVGYLAGEAETQYFGPGTRLLVL.

This clonotype was picked up many times. This chain uses TRBV19 with TRBJ2-1; 9 positions match TRBD1. Germline V gene lookup returns CDR1 LNHDA and CDR2 SQIVND (reference sequence). This CDR3 region has 16 residues. V shed 6 bases, J shed 4 bases, and the junction held 10 bases outside the gene matches. The CDR3 DNA is TGTGCCAGTAGCGTTCAACAGGGGGCCTCGTACAATGAGCAGTTCTTC. This translates into CASSVQQGASYNEQFF.

This clonotype was observed at least ten times. The rearrangement links TRBV6-5 to TRBJ1-2, with 7 bases aligning to TRBD1. The germline V gene encodes CDR1 MNHEY and CDR2 SVGAGI. V lost 6 bases, J lost 8 bases, and 18 bases stayed unmatched. This CDR3 has 16 amino acids. The CDR3 DNA is TGTGCCAGCAGACAATACCCCGACGACAGGGTGAGAGGCTACACCTTC. This sequence encodes CASRQYPDDRVRGYTF.